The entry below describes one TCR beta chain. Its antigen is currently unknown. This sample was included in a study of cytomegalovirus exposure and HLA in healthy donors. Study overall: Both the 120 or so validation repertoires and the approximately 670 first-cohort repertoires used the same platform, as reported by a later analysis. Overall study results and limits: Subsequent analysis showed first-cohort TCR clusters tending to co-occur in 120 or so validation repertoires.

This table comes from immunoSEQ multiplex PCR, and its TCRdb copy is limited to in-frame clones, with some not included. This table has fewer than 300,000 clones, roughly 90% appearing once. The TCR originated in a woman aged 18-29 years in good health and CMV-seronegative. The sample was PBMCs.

Written as DNA, the CDR3 is TGTGCCAGCAGCGCCGGGACTGCAAAGCGAGAGACCCAGTACTTC. This sequence encodes CASSAGTAKRETQYF. This chain links TRBV27 with TRBJ2-5; D is perhaps TRBD2 (6 bases). The V gene lost 6 bases and the J gene lost 4 bases, with 18 bases spanning the gap. The germline V gene has CDR1 MNHEY and CDR2 SMNVEV (reference sequence). This CDR3 is 15 amino acids long.